The subject of this entry is one T cell receptor beta chain. Per the authors' pipeline: Reference gene primers were amplified, and this amplification served to estimate nucleated cell counts. TCRdb keeps only in-frame clones here, not all; method: immunoSEQ multiplex PCR. Clone size and V and J calls were adopted from that table, with D and trimming inferred from the DNA. The repertoire includes about 300,000 clones, under 90% of them detected once, and roughly 2.8% sits in the top ten. Participant-given clinical history determined each cohort assignment. Per the germline V gene, CDR1 is SQVTM and CDR2 is ANQGSEA. V was cut by 4 bases and J by 1 base, with 16 bases left in between. The CDR3 sequence is 16 residues long. This sample stems from a study of blood T cell repertoires in COVID-19.

The chain couples TRBV29-1 to TRBJ2-2; a weak D match, TRBD1 (6 bases). Sequenced sample: PBMCs or T cells enriched from blood (not recorded which). The TCR was taken from a woman between 50 and 59 years old who had been exposed to COVID-19. The CDR3 bases are TGCAGCGTTGCGTCCAGGGGAACTGAGAACACCGGGGAGCTGTTTTTT. This sequence encodes CSVASRGTENTGELFF.